This TCR beta chain derives from a study of blood T cells in healthy people across ages. The use of a sample-barcoded 5' primer and a J-beta primer mix characterized a second PCR of roughly 6 to 12 cycles. Unique molecular identifiers of 12 random nucleotides labeled each cDNA. TCRdb used MiXCR to reprocess the 5' RACE reads, holding one entry per CDR3 protein. Of 1.5 million to 2 million distinct CDR3 sequences listed, 28% are singletons. This CDR3 comprises 13 residues. V was cut by 3 bases and J by 3 bases, with 6 bases left in between. The germline V gene has CDR1 MNHEY and CDR2 SMNVEV (reference sequence). In regard to this clonotype: This may arise from a read error, as a much more abundant clone is one base away.

The sequence derives from a woman under 40 in good health. The sample consisted of blood. This chain uses TRBV27 with TRBJ2-1; D not certain. CDR3 nucleotide sequence: TGTGCCAGCAGTTTCAGCGTCTACAATGAGCAGTTCTTC. Residues: CASSFSVYNEQFF.